This T cell receptor beta chain was obtained from a study of monozygotic twins with inflammatory bowel disease. On this clonotype: No antigen is known for it.

Whole-study results and caveats: Reduced clonotype sharing with other individuals was observed in IBD patients relative to healthy twins, especially with disease activity.

TCRdb re-called the 5' RACE reads; every CDR3 protein appears as one record, without DNA. The repertoire table contains 400,000 or so distinct CDR3 sequences. The CDR3 extends over 13 amino acids. Germline CDR1 is MNHEY and CDR2 is SVGAGI. The source material was blood. The chain links TRBV6-5 to TRBJ2-5. This TCR was recovered from a human donor with ulcerative colitis or Crohn's disease, or a healthy co-twin of an affected twin (not recorded which). The CDR3 sequence: CASSFDHQETQYF.